The clone carrying this T cell receptor (beta chain) was seen ten or more times. The germline V and J ends were trimmed by 7 bases and 0 bases, with 18 bases remaining between them. CDR3 length: 16 amino acids. Germline V gene sequence: CDR1 SGHTA, CDR2 FQGNSA. The sample originates from a study of T cells in Graves' hyperthyroidism and ophthalmopathy. Amplification of TCR beta CDR3 regions was performed using RNA transcripts as template. HTBI primers were used for first-round RT-PCR of the TCR CDR3. TCRdb used MiXCR to reprocess the multiplex PCR reads, holding one entry per CDR3 protein. This repertoire shows 700,000 to 850,000 distinct CDR3 sequences, roughly 32% found once; its top ten account for about a third.

V is TRBV7-2 and J is TRBJ1-2, with D possibly matching TRBD1 (6 bases). This clonotype was obtained from a woman aged 40 to 50 with Graves' hyperthyroidism. The sequenced sample consisted of blood. This CDR3 reads CASTPQWGPPNYGYTF. DNA of the CDR3: TGTGCCAGCACCCCGCAGTGGGGGCCACCTAACTATGGCTACACCTTC.